A selection of T cell receptor beta chains follows, all from one sample in a study of beta chain features in type 1 diabetes. Here immunoSEQ multiplex PCR was the method, and the copy in TCRdb shows in-frame clones only, minus some. The table includes around 100,000 clones, under 30% detected once. Sequencing was carried out using central memory CD4+ T cells from blood. The origin of the receptors is a woman between 18 and 29 years old with type 1 diabetes. CDR3s leave out the opening cysteine and the closing phenylalanine or tryptophan. The order of the fields is J gene, V gene, CDR3 protein.

j_call: TRBJ2-7
v_call: TRBV10-3
cdr3_aa: AISEMRYEQY

j_call: TRBJ1-4
v_call: TRBV19
cdr3_aa: ASSSGTVDNEKLF

j_call: TRBJ2-1
v_call: TRBV28
cdr3_aa: ASSSPGGGTEQF

j_call: TRBJ2-5
v_call: TRBV7-9
cdr3_aa: ASSPGTRQETQY

j_call: TRBJ2-7
v_call: TRBV30
cdr3_aa: AWSRQGAEQY

j_call: TRBJ2-1
v_call: TRBV7-2
cdr3_aa: ASSPRGLYNEQF

j_call: TRBJ1-2
v_call: TRBV2
cdr3_aa: ASSEGQRSYGYT

j_call: TRBJ1-2
v_call: TRBV6-5
cdr3_aa: ASSYSLGTGNNGYT

j_call: TRBJ1-5
v_call: TRBV4-1
cdr3_aa: ASSRQGAGQPQH

j_call: TRBJ1-4
v_call: TRBV7-2
cdr3_aa: ASSQGGLSNEKLF

j_call: TRBJ1-2
v_call: TRBV6-5
cdr3_aa: ASSLRGVYGYT

j_call: TRBJ1-1
v_call: TRBV9
cdr3_aa: ASSPRQGGITEAF

j_call: TRBJ1-1
v_call: TRBV6-5
cdr3_aa: ASSYGDSGSSTEAF

j_call: TRBJ2-1
v_call: TRBV11-2
cdr3_aa: ASSSTGPPQF

j_call: TRBJ2-3
v_call: TRBV18
cdr3_aa: ASSPSGDTQY

j_call: TRBJ2-7
v_call: TRBV19
cdr3_aa: ASRDRGEQY

j_call: TRBJ1-2
v_call: TRBV18
cdr3_aa: ASSPGQPYGYT

j_call: TRBJ1-2
v_call: TRBV2
cdr3_aa: ASRGGQLYGYT

j_call: TRBJ2-7
v_call: TRBV18
cdr3_aa: ASSSGQGYEQY

j_call: TRBJ2-5
v_call: TRBV25-1
cdr3_aa: ASSAGLAGAETQY

j_call: TRBJ2-7
v_call: TRBV7-2
cdr3_aa: ASSLSSGGSYEQY

j_call: TRBJ2-3
v_call: TRBV7-2
cdr3_aa: ASSLVGSAGAADTQY

j_call: TRBJ1-5
v_call: TRBV28
cdr3_aa: ASKSGNQPQH

j_call: TRBJ2-1
v_call: TRBV11-2
cdr3_aa: ASSWAAGGQNEQF

j_call: TRBJ2-5
v_call: TRBV5-1
cdr3_aa: ASSHPTGREMEETQY

j_call: TRBJ2-3
v_call: TRBV6-1
cdr3_aa: ASYARGGRADTQY

j_call: TRBJ2-5
v_call: TRBV5-1
cdr3_aa: ASSSLAGAEETQY

j_call: TRBJ2-7
v_call: TRBV2
cdr3_aa: ASSLLESTEQY

j_call: TRBJ1-2
v_call: TRBV28
cdr3_aa: ASSLTGQYGYT

j_call: TRBJ2-5
v_call: TRBV29-1
cdr3_aa: SVDGRPQETQY

j_call: TRBJ1-1
v_call: TRBV30
cdr3_aa: AWGDGVATEAF

j_call: TRBJ2-3
v_call: TRBV7-2
cdr3_aa: ASSVGYTDTQY

j_call: TRBJ1-2
v_call: TRBV27
cdr3_aa: ASSWDRDSTVYGYT

j_call: TRBJ2-1
v_call: TRBV19
cdr3_aa: ASKGAPYSYNEQF

j_call: TRBJ2-7
v_call: TRBV5-1
cdr3_aa: ASSLQGPTYEQY

j_call: TRBJ1-2
v_call: TRBV30
cdr3_aa: AWSQGTGSGYT

j_call: TRBJ1-2
v_call: TRBV27
cdr3_aa: ASSATGNYGYT

j_call: TRBJ1-1
v_call: TRBV25-1
cdr3_aa: ASSRQPNTEAF

j_call: TRBJ1-5
v_call: TRBV5-6
cdr3_aa: ASSLGGWGSNQPQH

j_call: TRBJ2-7
v_call: TRBV9
cdr3_aa: ASSPRHLSFHEQY

j_call: TRBJ1-1
v_call: TRBV19
cdr3_aa: ASSKGLNTEAF

j_call: TRBJ2-5
v_call: TRBV2
cdr3_aa: ASSGPRTRGETQY

j_call: TRBJ1-2
v_call: TRBV5-6
cdr3_aa: ASSLRAGFYGYT

j_call: TRBJ1-5
v_call: TRBV7-3
cdr3_aa: ASSPQGGQDNQPQH

j_call: TRBJ1-5
v_call: TRBV7-9
cdr3_aa: ASSLAADQPQH